This T cell receptor (beta chain) was observed in a study of blood T cell repertoires in COVID-19. Study context: Samples came from the United States, Italy and Spain, spanning acute and convalescent COVID-19.

The CDR3 loop spans 14 amino acids. V dropped 1 base and J dropped 7 bases, with 9 bases sitting between them. From germline, CDR1 is SGHRS and CDR2 YFSETQ. Sequencing used immunoSEQ multiplex PCR; TCRdb keeps in-frame clones, though not all of them. The sample has about 180,000 clones, approximately 85% seen once. The sequencing input was PBMCs or T cells enriched from blood (not recorded which). The source is a middle-aged man who had recovered from COVID-19. V gene TRBV5-1 combines with J gene TRBJ1-6; D is uncertain. The CDR3, as DNA: TGCGCCAGCAGCTTGCAGGCGTTGAATTCACCCCTCCACTTT. Translation gives CASSLQALNSPLHF.